Given below is one T cell receptor beta chain in context. Its antigen is undetermined. This entry comes from a study of blood T cells in healthy people across ages. Whole-study findings and limits: Conclusively comparing naive with antigen-experienced cells was impossible with unsorted PBMCs. The study lacked donor CMV status, which possibly confounded expanded clonotype changes.

The CDR3 length is 14 residues. Germline V gene sequence: CDR1 SNHLY, CDR2 FYNNEI. For the second PCR, which ran for about 6 to 11 cycles, a sample-barcoded 5' primer and a J-beta primer mix were used. A template-switch adaptor that had 12 random nucleotides put a tag on each cDNA molecule. In TCRdb, the 5' RACE reads were re-called with MiXCR into one record per CDR3 protein. The sample has 780,000 or so distinct CDR3 sequences; about 53% are singletons. Sequenced: blood. V and J are TRBV2 and TRBJ2-5, with 7 bases that match TRBD1. The J call may be wrong; the DNA end is better matched by TRBJ2-7. The TCR sequence derives from a man older than 75 in good health. The CDR3 region is CASSEGRGYYEQYF. CDR3 DNA sequence: TGTGCCAGCAGTGAGGGCAGGGGGTACTACGAGCAGTACTTC.